Listed here are 21 T cell receptor beta chains from one sample, sequenced in a study of T cells expressing NK-cell markers. Following a re-call of the 5' RACE reads, TCRdb has one entry per CDR3 protein and lacks DNA. The sample's table shows about 460,000 distinct CDR3 sequences. Sequencing was done on a sample of blood T cells: a sorted CD56 or NKG2C T cell subset, CD4+ or CD8+ T cells, or bulk PBMC T cells (not recorded which). The receptors derive from a woman in her 50s in good health.

V is TRBV7-8 and J is TRBJ2-7; TCRdb returns TRBD1, unconfirmable since there is no DNA. Per the germline V gene, CDR1 is SGHVS and CDR2 is FQNEAQ. The length of the CDR3 is 16 residues. The CDR3 reads CASRTGRAGGPYEQYF.

The chain couples TRBV7-8 to TRBJ2-6. The CDR3 has 18 residues. The germline CDR1 and CDR2 sequences are SGHVS and FQNEAQ. The CDR3 region is CASSLVVGVGSGANVLTF.

The chain couples TRBV20-1 to TRBJ2-1; lacking DNA, the TRBD2 call made by TCRdb goes unchecked. The CDR3 totals 14 residues. Germline CDR1 DFQATT, CDR2 SNEGSKA (reference sequence). CDR3: CSAGLAGDGNEQFF.

The chain combines TRBV12-3 or TRBV12-4 with TRBJ2-1; TCRdb lists TRBD2, though no DNA is available to test this call. The CDR3 is made up of 17 amino acids. CDR3 sequence: CASSSAELAGIYNEQFF.

CDR3 amino acids: CASSDRTDTQYF. The gene calls are TRBV10-1 and TRBJ2-3. The length of the CDR3 is 12 residues. Germline CDR1 is WNHNN and CDR2 is SYGVQD (reference sequence).

CDR3 loop: CASSGDLAQETQYF. The gene calls are TRBV5-4 and TRBJ2-5; no DNA is available, so the TRBD2 call from TCRdb remains unchecked. Germline V CDR1 and CDR2: SGHNT, YYREEE (reference sequence). CDR3 length equals 14 residues.

The V and J genes are TRBV4-1 and TRBJ2-7. CDR1 is MGHRA, CDR2 YSYEKL, per germline. The CDR3 has 16 residues. CDR3 residues: CASSQGSSGSSYEQYF.

The CDR3 sequence: CASSFWSGSNEQFF. The chain recombines TRBV28 with TRBJ2-1; the TCRdb call, TRBD1, lacks DNA for checking. Germline CDR1 MDHEN, CDR2 SYDVKM. The CDR3 totals 14 residues.

This CDR3 reads CASRPTNPGTDTQYF. The chain carries TRBV6-2 or TRBV6-3 and TRBJ2-3; TCRdb's D call of TRBD1 is untestable without DNA. CDR3 size: 15 residues. Per the germline V gene, CDR1 is MNHEY and CDR2 is SVGEGT.

The chain recombines TRBV7-8 with TRBJ2-2. Germline-derived CDR1 and CDR2 are SGHVS and FQNEAQ. The length of the CDR3 is 15 residues. CDR3 amino acids: CASSSRRLHTGELFF. The full variable domain, in which reference TRBV7-8 and TRBJ2-2 provide the parts outside the CDR3, is GAGVSQSPRYKVAKRGQDVALRCDPISGHVSLFWYQQALGQGPEFLTYFQNEAQLDKSGLPSDRFFAERPEGSVSTLKIQRTQQEDSAVYLCASSSRRLHTGELFFGEGSRLTVL.

This chain connects TRBV18 to TRBJ2-1; TCRdb's assignment of TRBD1 cannot be checked, as there is no DNA. There are 13 residues in the CDR3. From germline, CDR1 is KGHSH and CDR2 LQKENI. The CDR3 protein is CASSPERQGEQFF.

V usage is TRBV4-2 and J usage is TRBJ1-4. Germline V CDR1 and CDR2: LGHNA, YNFKEQ. CDR3 length equals 14 residues. Here the CDR3 reads CASSPDRFGEKLFF.

The chain links TRBV5-6 to TRBJ1-4; no DNA is available, so the TRBD1 call from TCRdb remains unchecked. Germline lookup yields CDR1 SGHDT and CDR2 YYEEEE. This CDR3 is 14 amino acids long. Here the CDR3 reads CASSSQGLNEKLFF. Combining the CDR3 with reference TRBV5-6 and TRBJ1-4 gives the whole variable domain DAGVTQSPTHLIKTRGQQVTLRCSPKSGHDTVSWYQQALGQGPQFIFQYYEEEERQRGNFPDRFSGHQFPNYSSELNVNALLLGDSALYLCASSSQGLNEKLFFGSGTQLSVL.

The V gene is TRBV5-1, the J gene TRBJ1-1; as DNA is missing, the TRBD1 call by TCRdb cannot be tested. The CDR3 is made up of 14 amino acids. CDR1 is SGHRS, CDR2 YFSETQ, per germline. The CDR3 here is CASSLEGRPTEAFF. The full variable domain, in which reference TRBV5-1 and TRBJ1-1 provide the parts outside the CDR3, is KAGVTQTPRYLIKTRGQQVTLSCSPISGHRSVSWYQQTPGQGLQFLFEYFSETQRNKGNFPGRFSGRQFSNSRSEMNVSTLELGDSALYLCASSLEGRPTEAFFGQGTRLTVV.

The V call is TRBV9, the J call TRBJ2-1; with no DNA, the TCRdb D assignment of TRBD2 cannot be verified. The CDR3 has 18 residues. CDR1 is SGDLS, CDR2 YYNGEE, per germline. The CDR3 protein is CASSVRLAGGSSYNEQFF.

This rearrangement joins TRBV12-3 or TRBV12-4 to TRBJ1-1. The CDR3 has 13 amino acids. This chain's CDR3 is CASSSMVNTEAFF.

The rearrangement uses TRBV24-1 and TRBJ1-3. CDR1 and CDR2 from the germline V gene are KGHDR and SFDVKD. The CDR3 totals 12 residues. Here the CDR3 reads CATSNGGNTIYF.

CDR3 residues: CASSSTRVYSEAFF. The chain uses TRBV5-1 and TRBJ1-1. CDR3 length: 14 residues. Germline V CDR1 and CDR2: SGHRS, YFSETQ.

V usage is TRBV11-2 and J usage is TRBJ2-1. The CDR3 is made up of 14 amino acids. Germline V gives CDR1 SGHAT, CDR2 FQNNGV. The CDR3 sequence: CASSLQRLNNEQFF.

The rearrangement uses TRBV5-1 and TRBJ2-1; TCRdb gives TRBD1 as the D gene, but with no DNA this cannot be confirmed. CDR1 is SGHRS, CDR2 YFSETQ, per germline. There are 16 residues in the CDR3. CDR3 residues: CATGGKGDSSYNEQFF.

The V call is TRBV18, the J call TRBJ1-5. CDR3 length: 13 residues. Germline V gene lookup returns CDR1 KGHSH and CDR2 LQKENI. CDR3 sequence reads: CASSPDGNQPQHF.